The 16 T cell receptor beta chains given below trace back to one sample, sequenced in a study of PD-1 blockade in classical Hodgkin lymphoma. As for time point: newly diagnosed, previously untreated cHL patient sample. Using immunoSEQ multiplex PCR, the repertoire was profiled, and TCRdb retains in-frame clones only, with some absent. Found here are about 33,000 clones, roughly 94% of them singletons; the top ten hold 2.3%. Material for sequencing was peripheral blood mononuclear cells (PBMCs). These receptors all come from a human donor with classical Hodgkin lymphoma.

The CDR3 DNA reads as TGCAGCGTTCGGAACAGGAGACTAGCGGCGGTAGATGAGCAGTTCTTC. This encodes CSVRNRRLAAVDEQFF. The chain uses TRBV29-1 and TRBJ2-1; TRBD2 matches 9 bases. The CDR3 is 16 residues long. The trim removed 5 bases at V and 8 bases at J, leaving 16 bases unmatched. CDR1 and CDR2 from the germline V gene are SQVTM and ANQGSEA.

V is TRBV7-6 and J is TRBJ2-7; tentatively, D is TRBD2 (5 bases). CDR1 and CDR2 from the germline V gene are SGHVS and FNYEAQ. Trimming took 1 base from V and 10 from J, leaving 17 bases between them. The CDR3 runs 14 residues. This CDR3 is CASSLDGMREEQYF. In DNA form, the CDR3 reads TGTGCCAGCAGCTTAGACGGGATGAGGGAAGAACAGTACTTC.

The chain carries TRBV4-1 and TRBJ1-5, with a weak D call TRBD1 (5 bases). V was trimmed by 1 base and J by 0 bases, leaving 13 bases between them. Looked up from germline, CDR1 is MGHRA and CDR2 is YSYEKL. The CDR3 has 17 residues. Here the CDR3 reads CASSQGRGGNSNQPQHF. The CDR3 coding sequence is TGCGCCAGCAGCCAAGGACGTGGGGGAAATAGCAATCAGCCCCAGCATTTT.

This chain uses TRBV25-1 with TRBJ1-5; D is unclear. The V end lost 4 bases, the J end lost 3 bases, and 7 bases lay between the germline ends. Germline V gene sequence: CDR1 MGHDK, CDR2 SYGVNS. The length of the CDR3 is 13 residues. Written as DNA, the CDR3 is TGTGCCAGCAGTGGGGATCTCAATCAGCCCCAGCATTTT. Its translation is CASSGDLNQPQHF.

The rearrangement uses TRBV28 and TRBJ2-7, with D possibly matching TRBD1 (6 bases). Germline V gene data show CDR1 as MDHEN and CDR2 as SYDVKM. This CDR3 region has 15 residues. V was pared by 6 bases and J by 3 bases, with 18 bases between. The DNA for the CDR3 is TGTGCCAGCAGCCCCCTGCCGCAGGGACACTACGAGCAGTACTTC. Amino acids: CASSPLPQGHYEQYF.

The DNA for the CDR3 is TGCGCCAGCAGCCAAGATGAACTAGCGGGTTTCACAGATACGCAGTATTTT. Translated, it gives CASSQDELAGFTDTQYF. The J gene is TRBJ2-3, the V gene TRBV4-1; TRBD2 matches at 9 bases. In germline, CDR1 is MGHRA, CDR2 YSYEKL. The J segment lost 2 bases and the V segment lost 0 bases, leaving 6 bases of the junction unmatched. The length of the CDR3 is 17 residues.

The CDR3 sequence is CASRDPYALGGGSGDTQYF. As DNA, the CDR3 is TGTGCCAGCAGGGACCCTTACGCGCTGGGGGGAGGTTCGGGAGATACGCAGTATTTT. V and J are TRBV7-9 and TRBJ2-3; a weak D match, TRBD2 (6 bases). The germline gives CDR1 SEHNR, CDR2 FQNEAQ (reference sequence). Trimming removed 6 bases from V and 5 bases from J, with 30 bases in between. This CDR3 contains 19 residues.

The J gene is TRBJ2-7, the V gene TRBV5-4; perhaps TRBD2 as D (6 bases). The CDR3 consists of 16 residues. V lost 0 bases and J 2 bases, leaving 15 bases between the germline ends. The germline CDR1 and CDR2 sequences are SGHNT and YYREEE (reference sequence). In DNA, the CDR3 is TGTGCCAGCAGCTTGGGGGGAGGAGGGATCCCCTACGAGCAGTACTTC. It codes for CASSLGGGGIPYEQYF.

The rearrangement joins TRBV28 to TRBJ1-2, with D perhaps TRBD1 (5 bases). Looked up from germline, CDR1 is MDHEN and CDR2 is SYDVKM. CDR3 length: 12 amino acids. The V end lost 8 bases, the J end lost 2 bases, and 9 bases lay between the germline ends. This CDR3 reads CASSEGNYGYTF. The CDR3 region has the DNA TGTGCCAGCTCAGAGGGGAACTATGGCTACACCTTC.

This clone has more than one count but fewer than ten. The rearrangement joins TRBV11-2 to TRBJ2-5; D possibly corresponds to TRBD2 (6 bases). V lost 1 base to trimming and J lost 4 bases, with 10 bases between them. Germline lookup yields CDR1 SGHAT and CDR2 FQNNGV. The CDR3 extends over 14 amino acids. CDR3 loop: CASSLVASVETQYF. The CDR3 nucleotides are TGTGCCAGCAGCTTAGTTGCTAGCGTAGAGACCCAGTACTTC.

The chain employs TRBV30 and TRBJ1-2, with D hard to call. V was trimmed by 1 base and J by 8 bases, leaving 17 bases between them. CDR3 length: 14 amino acids. The germline CDR1 and CDR2 sequences are GTSNPN and SVGIG (reference sequence). The CDR3 DNA follows: TGTGCCTGGAGTGCTGCCCTCCGGGCGCGCGGCTACACCTTC. This encodes CAWSAALRARGYTF.

The chain recombines TRBV5-1 with TRBJ2-1; 12 bases fit TRBD2. The germline gives CDR1 SGHRS, CDR2 YFSETQ. The ends lost 4 bases at V and 7 bases at J; junction bases unmatched: 6. CDR3 length equals 15 residues. CDR3 DNA: TGCGCCAGCAGCCCCCTAGCGGGGGGGCTAAATGAGCAGTTCTTC. This codes for CASSPLAGGLNEQFF.

The V call is TRBV10-3, the J call TRBJ2-7; 11 nucleotides align to TRBD2. V lost 3 bases to trimming and J lost 3 bases; unmatched junction nucleotides: 1. The CDR3 sequence is 14 residues long. Per the germline V gene, CDR1 is ENHRY and CDR2 is SYGVKD. The CDR3 loop is CAISEGLAGYEQYF. The DNA for the CDR3 is TGTGCCATCAGTGAAGGACTAGCGGGCTACGAGCAGTACTTC.

The chain couples TRBV9 to TRBJ2-5, with a tentative D call TRBD1 (5 bases). The CDR3 has 14 amino acids. The V end was cut by 0 bases, the J end by 1 base, with 7 bases between. Per germline, CDR1 SGDLS and CDR2 YYNGEE. Written as DNA, the CDR3 is TGTGCCAGCAGCGTAGACAGGACCCAAGAGACCCAGTACTTC. Translation: CASSVDRTQETQYF. Using reference TRBV9 and TRBJ2-5 for the parts outside the CDR3, the full variable domain is DSGVTQTPKHLITATGQRVTLRCSPRSGDLSVYWYQQSLDQGLQFLIQYYNGEERAKGNILERFSAQQFPDLHSELNLSSLELGDSALYFCASSVDRTQETQYFGPGTRLLVL.

The chain combines TRBV5-1 with TRBJ2-3; 9 positions agree with TRBD2. Trimming took 0 bases from V and 3 from J; bases not matched to a gene: 8. The germline V gene encodes CDR1 SGHRS and CDR2 YFSETQ. CDR3 length equals 17 residues. The CDR3 bases are TGCGCCAGCAGCTTGGTGGTAGCGGGAGATGGTACAGATACGCAGTATTTT. Translated, it gives CASSLVVAGDGTDTQYF.

The genes are TRBV10-1 and TRBJ2-1; D is unclear. Germline V CDR1 and CDR2: WNHNN, SYGVQD (reference sequence). This CDR3 is built from 14 residues. V was clipped by 2 bases and J by 7 bases, with 12 bases between them. Here the CDR3 DNA reads TGCGCCAGCAGTGAGGACCCTCATGGAAATGAGCAGTTCTTC. Its protein product is CASSEDPHGNEQFF.